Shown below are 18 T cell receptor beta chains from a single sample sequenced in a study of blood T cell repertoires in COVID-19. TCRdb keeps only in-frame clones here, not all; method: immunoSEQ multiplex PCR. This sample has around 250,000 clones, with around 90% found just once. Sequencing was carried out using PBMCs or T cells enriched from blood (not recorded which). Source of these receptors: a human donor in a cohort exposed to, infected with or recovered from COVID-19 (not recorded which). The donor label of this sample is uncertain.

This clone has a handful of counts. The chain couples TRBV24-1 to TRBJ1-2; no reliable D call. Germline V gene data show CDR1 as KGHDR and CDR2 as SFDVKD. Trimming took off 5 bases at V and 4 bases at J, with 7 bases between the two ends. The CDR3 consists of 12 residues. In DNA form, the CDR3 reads TGTGCCACCAGTGGACACTTCTATGGCTACACCTTC. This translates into CATSGHFYGYTF.

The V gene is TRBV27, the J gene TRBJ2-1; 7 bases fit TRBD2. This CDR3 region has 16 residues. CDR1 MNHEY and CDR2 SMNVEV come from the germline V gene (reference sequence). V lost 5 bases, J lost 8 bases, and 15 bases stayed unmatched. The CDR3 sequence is CASSVTGWGGSDEQFF. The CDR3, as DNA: TGTGCCAGCAGTGTAACAGGTTGGGGGGGGAGCGATGAGCAGTTCTTC.

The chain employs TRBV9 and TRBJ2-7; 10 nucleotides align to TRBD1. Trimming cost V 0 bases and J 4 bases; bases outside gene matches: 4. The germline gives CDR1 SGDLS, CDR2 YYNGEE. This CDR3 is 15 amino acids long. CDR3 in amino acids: CASSVDGTGDYEQYF. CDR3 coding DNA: TGTGCCAGCAGCGTAGACGGGACAGGGGATTACGAGCAGTACTTC.

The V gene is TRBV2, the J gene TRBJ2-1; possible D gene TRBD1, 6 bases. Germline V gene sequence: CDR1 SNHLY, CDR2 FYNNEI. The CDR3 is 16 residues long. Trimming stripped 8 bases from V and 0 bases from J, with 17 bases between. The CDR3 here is CASLEGGRGSYNEQFF. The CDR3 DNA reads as TGTGCCAGCCTCGAAGGTGGCAGGGGCTCCTACAATGAGCAGTTCTTC.

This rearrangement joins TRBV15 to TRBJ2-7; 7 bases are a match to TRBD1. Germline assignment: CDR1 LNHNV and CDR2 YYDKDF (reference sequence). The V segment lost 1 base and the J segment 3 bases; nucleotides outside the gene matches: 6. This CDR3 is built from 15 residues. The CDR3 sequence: CATSRAWDSLYEQYF. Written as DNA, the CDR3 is TGTGCCACCAGCAGAGCCTGGGACAGCCTCTACGAGCAGTACTTC.

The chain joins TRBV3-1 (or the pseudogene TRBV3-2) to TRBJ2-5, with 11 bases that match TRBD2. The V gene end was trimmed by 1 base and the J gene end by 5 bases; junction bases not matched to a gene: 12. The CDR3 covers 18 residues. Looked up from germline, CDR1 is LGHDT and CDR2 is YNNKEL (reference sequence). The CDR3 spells CASSQGAGSSGGRETQYF. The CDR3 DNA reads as TGTGCCAGCAGCCAAGGGGCAGGGTCTAGCGGGGGGAGGGAGACCCAGTACTTC.

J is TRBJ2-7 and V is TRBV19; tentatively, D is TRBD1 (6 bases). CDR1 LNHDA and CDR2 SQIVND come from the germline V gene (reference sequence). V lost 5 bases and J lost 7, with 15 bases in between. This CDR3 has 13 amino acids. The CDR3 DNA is TGTGCCAGTAGTGCAGGGGACGGAACTGAGCAGTACTTC. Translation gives CASSAGDGTEQYF.

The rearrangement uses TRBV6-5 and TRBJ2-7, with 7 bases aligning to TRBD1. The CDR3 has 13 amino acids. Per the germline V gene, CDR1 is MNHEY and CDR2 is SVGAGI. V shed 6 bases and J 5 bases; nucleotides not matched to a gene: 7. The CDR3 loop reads CASRQGSQNEQYF. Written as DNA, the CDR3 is TGTGCCAGCAGACAGGGGTCGCAGAACGAGCAGTACTTC.

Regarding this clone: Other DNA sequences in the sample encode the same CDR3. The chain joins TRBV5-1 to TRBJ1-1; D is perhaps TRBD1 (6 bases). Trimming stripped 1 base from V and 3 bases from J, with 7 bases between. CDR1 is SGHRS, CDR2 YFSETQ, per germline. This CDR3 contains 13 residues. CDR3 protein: CASSLKGDTEAFF. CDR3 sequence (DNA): TGCGCCAGCAGCTTGAAGGGGGACACTGAAGCTTTCTTT.

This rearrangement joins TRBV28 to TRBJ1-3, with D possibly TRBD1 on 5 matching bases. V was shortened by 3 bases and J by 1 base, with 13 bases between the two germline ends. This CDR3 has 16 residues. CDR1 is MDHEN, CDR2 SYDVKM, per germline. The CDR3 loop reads CASSFSSSGSGNTIYF. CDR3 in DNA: TGTGCCAGCAGTTTCTCATCATCAGGGTCTGGAAACACCATATATTTT.

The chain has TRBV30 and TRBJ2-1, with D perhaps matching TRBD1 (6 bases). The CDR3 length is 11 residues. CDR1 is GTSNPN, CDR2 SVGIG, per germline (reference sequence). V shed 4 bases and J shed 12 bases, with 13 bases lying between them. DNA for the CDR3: TGTGCCTGGAATTTACAGGGAGCGCAGTTCTTC. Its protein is CAWNLQGAQFF. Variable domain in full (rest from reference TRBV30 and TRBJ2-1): SQTIHQWPATLVQPVGSPLSLECTVEGTSNPNLYWYRQAAGRGLQLLFYSVGIGQISSEVPQNLSASRPQDRQFILSSKKLLLSDSGFYLCAWNLQGAQFFGPGTRLTVL.

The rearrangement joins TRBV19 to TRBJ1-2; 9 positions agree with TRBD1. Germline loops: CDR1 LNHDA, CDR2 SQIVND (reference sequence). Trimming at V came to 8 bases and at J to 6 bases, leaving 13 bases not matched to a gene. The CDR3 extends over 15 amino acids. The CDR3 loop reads CASRFLGGQGNGYTF. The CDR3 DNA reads TGTGCCAGTCGTTTTCTCGGAGGACAGGGGAATGGCTACACCTTC.

Here the CDR3 DNA reads TGTGCCAGTAGTAAAACCCCAAGCAGGACAGGCGTAAATGAGCAGTTCTTC. Translation: CASSKTPSRTGVNEQFF. This chain uses TRBV19 with TRBJ2-1; 7 bases are a match to TRBD1. The CDR3 covers 17 residues. Trimming at V came to 4 bases and at J to 7 bases, leaving 16 bases not matched to a gene. Germline V lookup: CDR1 LNHDA, CDR2 SQIVND (reference sequence).

This CDR3 is CASSMTGTDNEQFF. CDR3 nucleotides: TGTGCCAGCAGCATGACCGGGACAGACAATGAGCAGTTCTTC. This chain uses TRBV21-1 with TRBJ2-1; the D call TRBD1 from the table was never checked on the DNA. TRBV21-1 is an annotated pseudogene. This CDR3 spans 14 amino acids.

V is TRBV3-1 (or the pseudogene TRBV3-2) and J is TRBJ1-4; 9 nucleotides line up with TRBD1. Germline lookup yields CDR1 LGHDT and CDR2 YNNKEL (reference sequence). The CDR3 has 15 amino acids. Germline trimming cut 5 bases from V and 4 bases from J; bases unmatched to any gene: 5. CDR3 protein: CASSFPGQGNEKLFF. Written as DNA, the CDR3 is TGTGCCAGCAGCTTCCCGGGACAGGGTAATGAAAAACTGTTTTTT.

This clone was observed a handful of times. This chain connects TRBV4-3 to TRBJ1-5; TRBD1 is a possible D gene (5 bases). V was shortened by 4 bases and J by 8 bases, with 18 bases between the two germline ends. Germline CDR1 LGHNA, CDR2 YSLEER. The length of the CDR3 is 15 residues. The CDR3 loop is CASSLHLGGIEPQHF. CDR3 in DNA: TGCGCCAGCAGCCTTCACCTCGGGGGTATTGAGCCCCAGCATTTT.

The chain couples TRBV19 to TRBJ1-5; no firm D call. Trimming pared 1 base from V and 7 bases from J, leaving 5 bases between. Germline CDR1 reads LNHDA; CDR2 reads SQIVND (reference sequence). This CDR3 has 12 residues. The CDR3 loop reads CASSIGLQPQHF. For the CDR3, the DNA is TGTGCCAGTAGTATAGGGCTGCAGCCCCAGCATTTT.

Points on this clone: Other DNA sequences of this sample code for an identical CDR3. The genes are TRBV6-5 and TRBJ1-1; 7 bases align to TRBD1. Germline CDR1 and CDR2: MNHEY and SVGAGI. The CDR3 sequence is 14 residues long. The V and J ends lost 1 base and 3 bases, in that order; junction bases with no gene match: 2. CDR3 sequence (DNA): TGTGCCAGCAGTTACTTAGACAGGGACACTGAAGCTTTCTTT. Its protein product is CASSYLDRDTEAFF.